The 3 T cell receptor beta chains in this list originate from one sample, sequenced in a study of blood T cell repertoires in COVID-19. This table comes from immunoSEQ multiplex PCR, and its TCRdb copy is limited to in-frame clones, with some not included. The sample includes 210,000 or so clones, 65% to 85% of them seen just once. Sequencing was done on a sample of peripheral blood. The receptors were sampled from an elderly woman with acute or convalescent COVID-19.

The chain combines TRBV7-2 with TRBJ1-6, with 9 bases lining up with TRBD1. V trimming: 5 bases; J trimming: 10 bases; junction bases outside the gene matches: 9. The CDR3 is 15 amino acids. CDR1 and CDR2 from the germline V gene are SGHTA and FQGNSA. CDR3 region: CASSPGQGNVSPLHF. For the CDR3, the DNA is TGTGCCAGCAGCCCGGGACAGGGAAATGTATCACCCCTCCACTTT.

J is TRBJ1-1 and V is TRBV18; maybe TRBD1 (5 bases). Deletions cut 3 bases from V and 0 bases from J, with 8 bases between. This CDR3 region has 14 residues. CDR1 is KGHSH and CDR2 is LQKENI in the germline V gene. As DNA, the CDR3 is TGTGCCAGCTCACCGTCCAGGGTGAACACTGAAGCTTTCTTT. The encoded protein is CASSPSRVNTEAFF.

This chain links TRBV5-1 with TRBJ2-7; 7 bases align to TRBD2. Germline lookup yields CDR1 SGHRS and CDR2 YFSETQ. This CDR3 has 17 amino acids. Unmatched junction bases numbered 17, after V lost 3 bases and J lost 5 bases. As DNA, the CDR3 is TGCGCCAGCAGCTGGCCTAGACTAGCCGAGCAGCCGGACGAGCAGTACTTC. Protein sequence: CASSWPRLAEQPDEQYF.